Presented here are 29 T cell receptor beta chains from one specimen sequenced in a study of patients and donors after allogeneic stem cell transplantation. TCRdb reprocessed the RT-PCR reads via MiXCR and lists one record per CDR3 protein. The sample consists of about 160,000 distinct CDR3 sequences, over 35% of them appearing once. Sequenced sample: blood, either unsorted or a sorted T cell fraction (not recorded which). The receptors shown here come from a human donor who was either an allogeneic HSCT recipient or a stem cell or donor lymphocyte infusion donor (not recorded which). It is not recorded whose cells these are; they may come from a transplant donor.

The table lists this clonotype with a few counts. The gene calls are TRBV7-9 and TRBJ2-3; D perhaps matches TRBD1 (6 bases). V lost 5 bases to trimming and J lost 2 bases, with 14 bases between them. The CDR3 has 15 residues. Germline lookup yields CDR1 SEHNR and CDR2 FQNEAQ (reference sequence). CDR3 in amino acids: CASSTKGDHTDTQYF. For the CDR3, the DNA is TGTGCCAGCAGCACTAAGGGGGACCACACAGATACGCAGTATTTT.

The chain combines TRBV28 with TRBJ1-1, with D uncertain. This CDR3 region has 15 residues. Looked up from germline, CDR1 is MDHEN and CDR2 is SYDVKM. The V end lost 6 bases, the J end lost 1 base, and 15 bases lay between the germline ends. Here the CDR3 reads CASRRLGESNTEAFF. Written as DNA, the CDR3 is TGTGCCAGCAGGCGATTGGGAGAGTCGAACACTGAAGCTTTCTTT. Combining the CDR3 with reference TRBV28 and TRBJ1-1 gives the whole variable domain DVKVTQSSRYLVKRTGEKVFLECVQDMDHENMFWYRQDPGLGLRLIYFSYDVKMKEKGDIPEGYSVSREKKERFSLILESASTNQTSMYLCASRRLGESNTEAFFGQGTRLTVV.

The chain employs TRBV28 and TRBJ2-7; D remains ambiguous. Germline CDR1 reads MDHEN; CDR2 reads SYDVKM. The V and J ends lost 6 bases and 3 bases respectively, with 15 bases between them. CDR3 length: 14 amino acids. CDR3 DNA sequence: TGTGCCAGCAGCTGGGGATCTTTGTTCTACGAGCAGTACTTC. Amino acids: CASSWGSLFYEQYF.

This clonotype was seen at least ten times. The V gene is TRBV9, the J gene TRBJ1-1; D is undetermined. The V gene lost 5 bases and the J gene lost 4 bases, with 9 bases spanning the gap. The germline gives CDR1 SGDLS, CDR2 YYNGEE. The CDR3 is 12 amino acids. This CDR3 is CASSGDATEAFF. The CDR3 coding sequence is TGTGCCAGCAGTGGCGATGCCACTGAAGCTTTCTTT.

This rearrangement joins TRBV9 to TRBJ1-2; 7 bases align to TRBD1. This CDR3 has 16 amino acids. Germline CDR1 reads SGDLS; CDR2 reads YYNGEE. V shed 5 bases and J 1 base; nucleotides not matched to a gene: 11. CDR3: CASRDRSTPDNYGYTF. CDR3 bases: TGTGCCAGCAGGGACAGGTCTACTCCCGATAACTATGGCTACACCTTC.

This chain uses TRBV6-5 with TRBJ1-5; D possibly corresponds to TRBD1 (5 bases). CDR1 is MNHEY and CDR2 is SVGAGI in the germline V gene. The V and J ends lost 2 bases and 4 bases respectively, with 9 bases between them. CDR3 size: 14 residues. The DNA of the CDR3 is TGTGCCAGCAGTTACAGGGGTCCTAATCAGCCCCAGCATTTT. Its protein product is CASSYRGPNQPQHF.

The chain combines TRBV3-1 with TRBJ2-2; no clear D gene. The CDR3 totals 16 residues. The V and J ends lost 0 bases and 4 bases respectively, with 12 bases between them. Germline CDR1 LGHDT, CDR2 YNNKEL (reference sequence). The CDR3 sequence: CASSQDDGPGTGELFF. In DNA, the CDR3 is TGTGCCAGCAGCCAAGATGACGGTCCAGGCACCGGGGAGCTGTTTTTT.

A note on this clonotype: This likely comes from a read error, as the CDR3 has no conserved phenylalanine or tryptophan at its end. V is TRBV7-9 and J is TRBJ1-6; D not resolved. V shed 7 bases and J shed 13 bases, with 14 bases lying between them. The CDR3 has 12 amino acids. Germline-derived CDR1 and CDR2 are SEHNR and FQNEAQ (reference sequence). Here the CDR3 reads CASTPLLGPLHS. In DNA, the CDR3 is TGTGCCAGCACCCCTCTGCTGGGGCCCCTCCACTCT.

The chain has TRBV25-1 and TRBJ1-6, with a possible D match to TRBD1 (6 bases). The CDR3 consists of 16 residues. The V end lost 5 bases, the J end lost 6 bases, and 17 bases lay between the germline ends. Germline CDR1 is MGHDK and CDR2 is SYGVNS. CDR3 DNA sequence: TGTGCCAGCAGTTCCCTACGGGGGGCCCGTAATTCACCCCTCCACTTT. This codes for CASSSLRGARNSPLHF.

The J gene is TRBJ2-3, the V gene TRBV28; the D gene is possibly TRBD1 (6 bases). V gave up 6 bases and J gave up 0 bases, with 13 bases separating them. The CDR3 has 15 residues. CDR1 and CDR2 from the germline V gene are MDHEN and SYDVKM. CDR3 region: CASRPQGPSTDTQYF. The DNA for the CDR3 is TGTGCCAGCAGGCCACAGGGACCTAGCACAGATACGCAGTATTTT. The complete variable domain, with remaining parts taken from reference TRBV28 and TRBJ2-3, reads DVKVTQSSRYLVKRTGEKVFLECVQDMDHENMFWYRQDPGLGLRLIYFSYDVKMKEKGDIPEGYSVSREKKERFSLILESASTNQTSMYLCASRPQGPSTDTQYFGPGTRLTVL.

The chain combines TRBV7-3 with TRBJ2-1; 8 bases map to TRBD1. The CDR3 loop spans 15 amino acids. The germline CDR1 and CDR2 sequences are SGHTA and FQGTGA. J lost 4 bases, V lost 5 bases, and 7 bases had no gene match. This chain's CDR3 is CASSQTGQVYNEQFF. CDR3 DNA: TGTGCCAGCAGCCAGACGGGACAGGTATACAATGAGCAGTTCTTC.

The V call is TRBV11-2, the J call TRBJ2-1; 14 positions agree with TRBD2. The junction had 7 bases not matched to a gene; V was cut back by 6 bases and J by 9 bases. This CDR3 spans 15 amino acids. The V gene's germline CDR1 is SGHAT and CDR2 FQNNGV. The DNA for the CDR3 is TGTGCCAGCAGTTATGAAGGACTAGCGGGGGGTGAGCAGTTCTTC. Amino acids: CASSYEGLAGGEQFF.

This chain links TRBV20-1 with TRBJ2-7; 13 nucleotides agree with TRBD2. V dropped 5 bases and J dropped 3; count of bases not matched to a gene: 4. The CDR3 sequence is 14 residues long. CDR1 and CDR2 (germline): DFQATT, SNEGSKA (reference sequence). DNA for the CDR3: TGCAGTGCTGGGACTAGCGGGGACCTCTACGAGCAGTACGTC. It encodes CSAGTSGDLYEQYV.

The chain links TRBV20-1 to TRBJ2-1; weak D call: TRBD2 (5 bases). Germline assignment: CDR1 DFQATT and CDR2 SNEGSKA (reference sequence). The CDR3 has 15 amino acids. V lost 2 bases, J lost 0 bases, and 11 bases lay in between. The DNA of the CDR3 is TGCAGTGCTAGACCCGGGATGGGCTCCTACAATGAGCAGTTCTTC. Amino acids: CSARPGMGSYNEQFF.

This sequence joins TRBV27 and TRBJ2-1; 11 bases line up with TRBD2. Unmatched junction bases numbered 8, after V lost 5 bases and J lost 8 bases. Germline V gene data show CDR1 as MNHEY and CDR2 as SMNVEV (reference sequence). The CDR3 has 15 residues. The CDR3: CASSIAGGRYDEQFF. The CDR3, as DNA: TGTGCCAGCAGTATAGCGGGGGGGCGATATGATGAGCAGTTCTTC.

This clonotype came up once. The chain joins TRBV4-3 to TRBJ2-7; D not certain. CDR3 length: 14 amino acids. The V gene's germline CDR1 is LGHNA and CDR2 YSLEER. V lost 0 bases and J lost 2, with 8 bases in between. CDR3 sequence reads: CASSQDADPYEQYF. DNA for the CDR3: TGCGCCAGCAGCCAAGATGCGGACCCCTACGAGCAGTACTTC.

The chain combines TRBV27 with TRBJ2-1; TRBD1 matches 9 bases. Germline loops: CDR1 MNHEY, CDR2 SMNVEV (reference sequence). V shed 7 bases and J 7 bases; nucleotides not matched to a gene: 14. The CDR3 covers 16 residues. CDR3 sequence (DNA): TGTGCCAGCAACATCCGAGGGGACAGGGCTATAAATGAGCAGTTCTTC. This encodes CASNIRGDRAINEQFF.

The chain carries TRBV5-4 and TRBJ1-1; D gene ambiguous. V lost 4 bases, J lost 4 bases, and 17 bases lay in between. Germline CDR1 reads SGHNT; CDR2 reads YYREEE (reference sequence). The CDR3 is made up of 15 amino acids. The CDR3 sequence: CASSPGIRQITEAFF. The CDR3 bases are TGTGCCAGCAGCCCCGGGATACGACAAATCACTGAAGCTTTCTTT.

V usage is TRBV7-9 and J usage is TRBJ1-2; TRBD1 is a possible D gene (6 bases). V lost 5 bases to trimming and J lost 8 bases, with 21 bases between them. Germline V CDR1 and CDR2: SEHNR, FQNEAQ (reference sequence). There are 15 residues in the CDR3. CDR3 residues: CASSIQDSWLSGYTF. Here the CDR3 DNA reads TGTGCCAGCAGCATCCAGGACAGCTGGCTCTCCGGCTACACCTTC.

This clonotype was observed a few times. The chain uses TRBV20-1 and TRBJ1-1; maybe TRBD1 (5 bases). This CDR3 is 14 amino acids long. Per the germline V gene, CDR1 is DFQATT and CDR2 is SNEGSKA (reference sequence). V was clipped by 2 bases and J by 5 bases, with 15 bases between them. CDR3 DNA sequence: TGCAGTGCTAGACGGGGACGGCAAGGTACTGAAGCTTTCTTT. Encoded protein: CSARRGRQGTEAFF.

This clonotype was picked up a small number of times. CDR3 sequence: CASSSTDRGKPQHF. The DNA of the CDR3 is TGTGCCAGCAGTTCCACCGACAGGGGAAAGCCCCAGCATTTT. The chain links TRBV25-1 to TRBJ1-5, with 8 bases fitting TRBD1. CDR1 is MGHDK and CDR2 is SYGVNS in the germline V gene. V shed 5 bases, J shed 8 bases, and the junction held 8 bases outside the gene matches. The length of the CDR3 is 14 residues.

This clonotype was detected a few times. V and J are TRBV7-2 and TRBJ1-2, with 7 bases identical to TRBD1. V dropped 9 bases and J dropped 4; count of bases not matched to a gene: 11. The germline V gene encodes CDR1 SGHTA and CDR2 FQGNSA. This CDR3 has 14 amino acids. The CDR3 DNA reads as TGTGCCAGTTCGCTTGAGGGACAGATCTATGGCTACACCTTC. Protein: CASSLEGQIYGYTF.

The rearrangement joins TRBV4-1 to TRBJ2-5; 8 nucleotides match TRBD2. The CDR3 has 15 amino acids. The V gene's germline CDR1 is MGHRA and CDR2 YSYEKL. Trimming removed 6 bases from V and 0 bases from J; junction bases left unmatched: 6. CDR3 bases: TGCGCCAGCAGGCGGGCTAGCGGGTACCAAGAGACCCAGTACTTC. As protein: CASRRASGYQETQYF.

This clonotype has more than one count but fewer than ten. The rearrangement joins TRBV20-1 to TRBJ1-1, with 8 bases lining up with TRBD1. V dropped 6 bases and J dropped 8; count of bases not matched to a gene: 2. This CDR3 is built from 10 residues. Germline loops: CDR1 DFQATT, CDR2 SNEGSKA (reference sequence). CDR3 sequence reads: CSARQGEAFF. The DNA for the CDR3 is TGCAGTGCCAGACAGGGGGAAGCTTTCTTT.

This chain joins TRBV20-1 and TRBJ1-1; 7 bases fit TRBD1. The CDR3 length is 13 residues. Germline V gene sequence: CDR1 DFQATT, CDR2 SNEGSKA (reference sequence). V dropped 2 bases and J dropped 3; count of bases not matched to a gene: 3. The CDR3 region is CSARTGVHTEAFF. In nucleotides, the CDR3 is TGCAGTGCTAGAACAGGGGTCCACACTGAAGCTTTCTTT.

This clonotype was recorded a few times. CDR3 region: CAISEVDGGLAYGYTF. The CDR3 DNA sequence: TGTGCCATCAGTGAGGTTGATGGGGGCTTGGCCTATGGCTACACCTTC. The chain couples TRBV10-3 to TRBJ1-2; TRBD1 is a possible D gene (6 bases). In germline, CDR1 is ENHRY, CDR2 SYGVKD. This CDR3 is built from 16 residues. V lost 2 bases, J lost 4 bases, and 17 bases lay in between.

The CDR3 nucleotides read TGCAGCGTTAGACAGACTCCTAATTCACCCCTCCACTTT. It translates to CSVRQTPNSPLHF. V usage is TRBV29-1 and J usage is TRBJ1-6; tentatively, D is TRBD1 (5 bases). The CDR3 length is 13 residues. Trimming cost V 5 bases and J 6 bases, with 11 bases left between them. CDR1 SQVTM and CDR2 ANQGSEA come from the germline V gene.

J is TRBJ1-2 and V is TRBV9; TRBD1 matches 7 bases. V lost 3 bases and J lost 7; bases outside the gene matches: 9. Germline assignment: CDR1 SGDLS and CDR2 YYNGEE. CDR3 length: 14 amino acids. The CDR3 bases are TGTGCCAGCAGCGACAACAGGGGCGGCTGTGGCTACACCTTC. Residues: CASSDNRGGCGYTF.

This clonotype has a count of ten or more. The V and J genes are TRBV12-3 or TRBV12-4 and TRBJ1-5; D possibly corresponds to TRBD1 (6 bases). The CDR3 is 14 amino acids. V was pared by 6 bases and J by 4 bases, with 13 bases between. The CDR3 spells CASRLGQLNQPQHF. The CDR3 DNA reads as TGTGCCAGCAGACTTGGACAGTTAAATCAGCCCCAGCATTTT.